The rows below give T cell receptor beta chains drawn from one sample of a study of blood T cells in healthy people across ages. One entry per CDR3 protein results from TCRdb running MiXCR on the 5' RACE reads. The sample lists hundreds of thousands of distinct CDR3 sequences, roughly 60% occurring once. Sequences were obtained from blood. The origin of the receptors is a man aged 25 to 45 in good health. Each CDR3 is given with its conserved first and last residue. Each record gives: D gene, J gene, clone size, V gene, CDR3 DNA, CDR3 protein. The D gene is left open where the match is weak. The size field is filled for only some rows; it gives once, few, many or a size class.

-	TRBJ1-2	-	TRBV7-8	TGTGCCAGCAGCTTCGATGGTCAAAGCTATGGCTACACCTTC	CASSFDGQSYGYTF
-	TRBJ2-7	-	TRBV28	TGTGCCAGCATGACCCTAGGTGGCTCCTACGAGCAGTACTTC	CASMTLGGSYEQYF
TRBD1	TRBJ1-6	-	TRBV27	TGTGCCAGCAAGGAGGGGGCGCGAAATTCACCCCTCCACTTT	CASKEGARNSPLHF
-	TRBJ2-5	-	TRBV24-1	TGTGCCACCAGTGATCAGACTACAGGGGCTAGCGAAGAGACCCAGTACTTC	CATSDQTTGASEETQYF
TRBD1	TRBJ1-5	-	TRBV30	TGTGCCTGGTCCCCAGGGGGGGACCAGCCCCAGCATTTT	CAWSPGGDQPQHF
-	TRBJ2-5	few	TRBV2	TGTGCCAGCAATCCCGGGCAGTCCGAGACCCAGTACTTC	CASNPGQSETQYF
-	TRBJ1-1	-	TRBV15	TGTGCCACCTCCGTTGGGGCGAACACTGAAGCTTTCTTT	CATSVGANTEAFF
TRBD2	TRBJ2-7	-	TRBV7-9	TGTGCCAGCAGCTTGGGACTAGCGGGCTACTACGAGCAGTACTTC	CASSLGLAGYYEQYF
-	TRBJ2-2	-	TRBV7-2	TGTGCCAGCAGCTTAGGCTCGAACACCGGGGAGCTGTTTTTT	CASSLGSNTGELFF
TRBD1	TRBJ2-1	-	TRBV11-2	TGTGCCAGCAGCTGGACTAGGGGAGGGACAGGGGCGTTCTTC	CASSWTRGGTGAFF
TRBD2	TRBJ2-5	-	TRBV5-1	TGCGCCAGCAGCTGGGGGACTAGCGGGGGGCAAGAGACCCAGTACTTC	CASSWGTSGGQETQYF
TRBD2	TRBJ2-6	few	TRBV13	TGTGCCAGCAGCCTCAGCGGGAGTAGCGCTGGGGCCAACGTCCTGACTTTC	CASSLSGSSAGANVLTF
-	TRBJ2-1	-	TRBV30	TGTGCCTGGACTTTGATCCGGAATGAGCAGTTCTTC	CAWTLIRNEQFF
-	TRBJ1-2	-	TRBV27	TGTGCCAGCACATCACTCCCGGGGTATGGCTACACCTTC	CASTSLPGYGYTF
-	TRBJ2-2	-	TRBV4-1	TGCGCCAGCAGCCAACCCGACGGGGAGCTGTTTTTT	CASSQPDGELFF
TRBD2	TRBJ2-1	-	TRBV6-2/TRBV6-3	TGTGCCAGCAGTTCTGGGACTAGCGACTACAATGAGCAGTTCTTC	CASSSGTSDYNEQFF
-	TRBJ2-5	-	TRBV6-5	TGTGCCAGCAGTCCCTCATGGGCAGCAACTAAAGAGACCCAGTACTTC	CASSPSWAATKETQYF
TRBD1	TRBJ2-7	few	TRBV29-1	TGCAGCGCTTCCCCCGGGACAGGCGCCTACGAGCAGTACTTC	CSASPGTGAYEQYF
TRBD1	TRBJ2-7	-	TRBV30	TGTGCCTGGAGCCCGGGACAGGGGGCCTACGAGCAGTACTTC	CAWSPGQGAYEQYF
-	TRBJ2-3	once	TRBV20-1	TGCAGTGCTATCCCCACAGTGGGCACAGATACGCAGTATTTT	CSAIPTVGTDTQYF
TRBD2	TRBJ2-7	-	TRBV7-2	TGTGCCAGCAGCTTGGGGACTAGCAGCGGCCCCTACGAGCAGTACTTC	CASSLGTSSGPYEQYF
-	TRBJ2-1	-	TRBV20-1	TGCAGTGCCCTTCGGGTGGCGGGGTCCTACAATGAGCAGTTCTTC	CSALRVAGSYNEQFF
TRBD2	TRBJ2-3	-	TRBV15	TGTGCCACCAGCAGAGCGGTTAGCGGGAGTAATGGAGATACGCAGTATTTT	CATSRAVSGSNGDTQYF
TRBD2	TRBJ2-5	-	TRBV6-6	TGTGCCAGCAGTTATTCTAGCGGGGATCAAGAGACCCAGTACTTC	CASSYSSGDQETQYF
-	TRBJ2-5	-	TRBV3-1	TGTGCCAGCAGCCATCCTTCTCGGGTCCCGGAGACCCAGTACTTC	CASSHPSRVPETQYF
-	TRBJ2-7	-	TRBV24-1	TGTGCCACCAGTGATGGTCAGTACGAGCAGTACTTC	CATSDGQYEQYF
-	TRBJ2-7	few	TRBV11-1	TGTGCCAGCAGTTCCCAGCTACAGGGTACGGGCGAGCAGTACTTC	CASSSQLQGTGEQYF
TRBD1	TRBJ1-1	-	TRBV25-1	TGTGCCAGCAGTGAACAGGGGGGTGGGACTGAAGCTTTCTTT	CASSEQGGGTEAFF
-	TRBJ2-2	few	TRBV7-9	TGTGCCAGCAGCTTAGTTTCTGTTAACACCGGGGAGCTGTTTTTT	CASSLVSVNTGELFF
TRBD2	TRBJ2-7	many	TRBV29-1	TGCAGCGCTGGGGAGGGGAGCTCCTACGAGCAGTACTTC	CSAGEGSSYEQYF
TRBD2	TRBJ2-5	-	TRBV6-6	TGTGCCAGCAGTTACTCTGGGGGGGAAGAGACCCAGTACTTC	CASSYSGGEETQYF
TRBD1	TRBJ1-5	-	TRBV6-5	TGTGCCAGCAGTGGGACAGGGTCTCATCAGCCCCAGCATTTT	CASSGTGSHQPQHF
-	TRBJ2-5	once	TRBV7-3	TGTGCCAGCAGCTTAACGGTCACAGGCCAAGAGACCCAGTACTTC	CASSLTVTGQETQYF
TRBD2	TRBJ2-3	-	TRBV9	TGTGCCAGCAGCGTAGCTTTCAGGACTAGTACAGATACGCAGTATTTT	CASSVAFRTSTDTQYF
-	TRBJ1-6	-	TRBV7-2	TGTGCCAGCAGCGTAGATCATTCGTCACCCCTCCACTTT	CASSVDHSSPLHF
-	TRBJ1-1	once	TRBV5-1	TGCGCCAGCAGCTTGAGCGAAGGGTGGACTGAAGCTTTCTTT	CASSLSEGWTEAFF
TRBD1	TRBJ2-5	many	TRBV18	TGTGCCAGCTCACCGGACAGGGTGAAAGAGACCCAGTACTTC	CASSPDRVKETQYF
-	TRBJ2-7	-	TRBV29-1	TGCAGCGTTACCGGGAGCTCCTACGAGCAGTACTTC	CSVTGSSYEQYF
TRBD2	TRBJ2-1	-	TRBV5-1	TGCGCCAGCAGAACAACTAGCGGGTGGATTGGAGAGCAGTTCTTC	CASRTTSGWIGEQFF
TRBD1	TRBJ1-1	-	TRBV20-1	TGCAGTGCTAGGGGACAGGCTAGGACTGAAGCTTTCTTT	CSARGQARTEAFF
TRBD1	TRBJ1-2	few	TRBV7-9	TGTGCCAGCAGCTTATGGTCCGGGACAGCTGAAAACTATGGCTACACCTTC	CASSLWSGTAENYGYTF